A selection of T cell receptor beta chains follows, all from one sample in a study of vaccination and CD4 T cells after COVID-19. MiXCR, run by TCRdb on the PCR reads, gives a single entry per CDR3 protein. Of some 21,000 distinct CDR3 sequences listed, approximately 42% are singletons. No antigen has been identified for these receptors. The source was CD4+ T cells from blood, cultured in vitro, collected before SARS-CoV-2 vaccination. The receptors shown here come from a human donor who received a COVID-19 vaccine. CDR3s include the opening cysteine and the closing phenylalanine or tryptophan. Each record gives: D gene, V gene, J gene, clone size, CDR3 DNA, CDR3 protein. A D gene is named only where the DNA matches it firmly. For some rows the clone size is stated as once, few or many, or as a class when expanded; others skip it.

>NA|TRBV20-1|TRBJ2-5|NA
TGCAGTGCTAGCCCCTACCGTACGGAGACCCAGTACTTC
CSASPYRTETQYF
>TRBD2|TRBV7-2|TRBJ2-1|NA
TGTGCCAGCAGCTTTTTGCCGGGACTAGCGGGGCAAGAGCAGTTCTTC
CASSFLPGLAGQEQFF
>NA|TRBV19|TRBJ2-7|NA
TGTGCCAGTAGTATAGGGGTACAGTCCCCCTACGAGCAGTACTTC
CASSIGVQSPYEQYF
>TRBD2|TRBV2|TRBJ2-3|NA
TGTGCCAGCAGTCCAATTATAGCGGGGGCCCCCACAGATACGCAGTATTTT
CASSPIIAGAPTDTQYF
>NA|TRBV11-2|TRBJ2-1|few
TGTGCCAGCAGCCTCCAGGGTCTTTCCTACAATGAGCAGTTCTTC
CASSLQGLSYNEQFF
>TRBD1|TRBV7-9|TRBJ1-6|few
TGTGCCAGCAGCTTGAGGACAGGGGGTCAAAGCTCCTATAATTCACCCCTCCACTTT
CASSLRTGGQSSYNSPLHF
>NA|TRBV5-1|TRBJ1-2|few
TGCGCCAGCAGCCTAAAGACAGAAGCTAACTATGGCTACACCTTC
CASSLKTEANYGYTF
>TRBD2|TRBV5-1|TRBJ2-5|NA
TGCGCCAGCATTTTGCGGCGGGGGGTCAAACTAGAGACCCAGTACTTC
CASILRRGVKLETQYF
>NA|TRBV27|TRBJ2-5|few
TGTGCCAGCTCCCACCTATGGGAGACCCAGTACTTC
CASSHLWETQYF
>TRBD1|TRBV6-5|TRBJ1-5|NA
TGTGCCAGCAGTTACTCGCCTGGGACAGAAAATCAGCCCCAGCATTTT
CASSYSPGTENQPQHF
>TRBD1|TRBV30|TRBJ1-4|NA
TGTGCCTGGAGTGAGGACAGGGGCGAGGAAAAACTGTTTTTT
CAWSEDRGEEKLFF
>NA|TRBV11-1|TRBJ2-3|NA
TGTGCCAGCAGCTTAAATATGGCTAGCTTTGATACGCAGTATTTT
CASSLNMASFDTQYF
>NA|TRBV14|TRBJ2-3|NA
TGTGCCAGCAGCCAAGGGGGGGCTGGAACAGATACGCAGTATTTT
CASSQGGAGTDTQYF
>TRBD2|TRBV20-1|TRBJ2-2|NA
TGCAGTGCTAGAGATGCACGTACTAGCGGGGGGGCCTACACCGGGGAGCTGTTTTTT
CSARDARTSGGAYTGELFF
>NA|TRBV7-9|TRBJ1-1|NA
TGTGCCAGCAGCTTCGGGAACACTGAAGCTTTCTTT
CASSFGNTEAFF
>TRBD1|TRBV18|TRBJ1-1|NA
TGTGCCAGCTCACCTTGGGGACAGAGCTACACTGAAGCTTTCTTT
CASSPWGQSYTEAFF